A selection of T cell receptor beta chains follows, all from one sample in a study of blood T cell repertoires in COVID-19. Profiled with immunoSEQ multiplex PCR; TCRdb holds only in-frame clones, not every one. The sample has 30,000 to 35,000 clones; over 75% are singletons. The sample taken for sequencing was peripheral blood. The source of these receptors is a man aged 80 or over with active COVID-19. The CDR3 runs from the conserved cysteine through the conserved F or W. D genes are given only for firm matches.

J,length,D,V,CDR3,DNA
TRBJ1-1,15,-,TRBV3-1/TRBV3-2,CASSIASQAGTEAFF,TGTGCCAGCAGCATTGCGAGCCAGGCGGGGACTGAAGCTTTCTTT
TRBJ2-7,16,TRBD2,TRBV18,CASSPMIAGGSYEQYF,TGTGCCAGCTCACCAATGATAGCGGGGGGTTCCTACGAGCAGTACTTC
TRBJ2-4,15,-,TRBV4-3,CASSQDLLAKNIQYF,TGCGCCAGCAGCCAAGATCTTTTAGCCAAAAACATTCAGTACTTC
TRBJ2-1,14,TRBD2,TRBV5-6,CASSPLAGGIEQFF,TGTGCCAGCAGCCCATTAGCGGGGGGTATTGAGCAGTTCTTC
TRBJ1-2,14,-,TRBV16,CASSQARGDYGYTF,TGTGCCAGCAGCCAGGCTCGGGGGGACTATGGCTACACCTTC
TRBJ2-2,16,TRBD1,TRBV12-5,CASGLEQQGVTGELFF,TGTGCTAGTGGTTTGGAACAGCAGGGGGTAACCGGGGAGCTGTTTTTT
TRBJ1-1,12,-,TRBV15,CATGAENTEAFF,TGTGCCACGGGGGCTGAGAACACTGAAGCTTTCTTT
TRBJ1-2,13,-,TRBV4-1,CASSPAGDYGYTF,TGCGCCAGCAGCCCGGCAGGTGACTATGGCTACACCTTC
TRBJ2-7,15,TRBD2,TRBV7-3,CASSSTAGGAYEQYF,TGTGCCAGCAGCTCGACAGCGGGGGGCGCATACGAGCAGTACTTC
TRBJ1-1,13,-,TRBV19,CASSPGANTEAFF,TGTGCCAGTAGCCCAGGGGCGAACACTGAAGCTTTCTTT
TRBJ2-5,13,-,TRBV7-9,CASSSGRLETQYF,TGTGCCAGCAGCTCCGGGAGACTGGAGACCCAGTACTTC
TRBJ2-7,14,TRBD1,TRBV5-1,CASSFSQGAGEQYF,TGCGCCAGCAGCTTTTCGCAGGGGGCTGGGGAGCAGTACTTC
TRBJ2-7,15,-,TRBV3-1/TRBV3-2,CASSQAQGLAYEQYF,TGTGCCAGCAGCCAAGCGCAGGGGCTTGCCTACGAGCAGTACTTC
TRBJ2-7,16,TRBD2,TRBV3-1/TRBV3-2,CASSPGGSGDYYEQYF,TGTGCCAGCAGCCCGGGTGGTAGCGGGGATTACTACGAGCAGTACTTC
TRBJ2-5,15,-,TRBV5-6,CASSLAFQGWETQYF,TGTGCCAGCAGCTTGGCCTTTCAGGGGTGGGAGACCCAGTACTTC
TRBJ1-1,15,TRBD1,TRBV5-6,CASSLDRGMGTEAFF,TGTGCCAGCAGCCTCGACAGGGGGATGGGCACTGAAGCTTTCTTT